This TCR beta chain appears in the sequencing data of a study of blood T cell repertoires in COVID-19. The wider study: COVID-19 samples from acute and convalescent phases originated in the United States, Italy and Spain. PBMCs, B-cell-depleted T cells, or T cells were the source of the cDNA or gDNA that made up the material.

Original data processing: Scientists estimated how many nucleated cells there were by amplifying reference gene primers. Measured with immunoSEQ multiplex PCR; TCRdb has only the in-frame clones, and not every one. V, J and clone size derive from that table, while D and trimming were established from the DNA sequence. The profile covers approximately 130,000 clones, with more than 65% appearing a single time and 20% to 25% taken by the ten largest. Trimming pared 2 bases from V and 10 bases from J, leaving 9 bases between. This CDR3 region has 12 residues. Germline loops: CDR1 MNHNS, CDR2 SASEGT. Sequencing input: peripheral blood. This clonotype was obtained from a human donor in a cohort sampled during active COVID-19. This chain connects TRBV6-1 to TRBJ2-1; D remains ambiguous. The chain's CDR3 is CASSEPRLEQFF. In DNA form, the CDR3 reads TGTGCCAGCAGTGAACCGCGGCTAGAGCAGTTCTTC.